Below, one T cell receptor (beta chain) is given with its context. Its antigen is undetermined. The source of the sample is a study of cytomegalovirus exposure and HLA in healthy donors. The overall study: As an earlier analysis found, 150 million to 200 million T cells yielded 95 million to 130 million unique TCR beta sequences. Unique TCRs from HLA-typed donors, 70 million to 100 million of them, were held in an early data release.

This CDR3 contains 14 residues. Per the germline V gene, CDR1 is MNHEY and CDR2 is SMNVEV (reference sequence). Trimming removed 2 bases from V and 5 bases from J, with 12 bases in between. The PCR was carried out with 60 Vbeta primers and 13 Jbeta primers. The assay was immunoSEQ multiplex PCR, and TCRdb's table has in-frame clones only and misses some. Here the sample spans over 200,000 clones, roughly 90% being singletons. Findings of the study overall: Follow-up analysis found HLA locus-dependent TCR association rates, highest for DRB1 and lowest for HLA-C. TCR sequences were mostly rare, though some public TCRs occurred in many donors.

Material: PBMCs. The receptor was isolated from a young woman in good health and CMV-seronegative. This chain connects TRBV27 to TRBJ1-1; perhaps TRBD1 as D (5 bases). The DNA for the CDR3 is TGTGCCAGCAGTTTACAGGGAGGAGCGACTGAAGCTTTCTTT. It encodes CASSLQGGATEAFF.